This entry concerns a single T cell receptor (beta chain). Its antigen remains unidentified. Within one base of it there is no much larger clone, and no base qualities were kept. The record originates from a study of blood T cell repertoires in COVID-19 (TCRdb year 2020). About the study as a whole: Samples covering the acute and convalescent phases of COVID-19 were provided by collaborators in the United States, Italy and Spain. The material from the prospective study consisted of cDNA or gDNA derived from T cells, B-cell-depleted T cells, or PBMCs. Subjects who had been exposed to COVID-19, were actively infected with it, or had recovered from it provided the deeply sampled blood TCRbeta repertoires that made up the dataset. The repertoires were released in a freely available public database meant as a resource for research on the immune response to SARS-CoV-2. The samples were drawn from the first 160 participants of the ongoing ImmuneRACE study and from under 1,500 subjects provided by 6 global collaborators. A de-identified subject ID, COVID-19 status, age in years and sex were almost always included in the sample metadata. Where available, HLA class I and class II types were obtained from metadata supplied by the sample provider rather than from assay-based typing. What the authors observed across the whole study: How much clinical and demographic metadata was included differed by source and by participant, and the metadata was provided uncurated.

TCRbeta CDR3 regions were amplified from genomic DNA by means of the immunoSEQ Assay, a bias-controlled multiplex PCR. As for how the authors treated the data: Nucleated cell counts per sample were estimated from amplification of reference gene primers within the assay. To quantify the absolute abundance of each unique TCRbeta CDR3 rearrangement, sequence reads were collapsed and filtered. Productive Simpson clonality was computed per sample as the square root of Simpson's diversity index over productive rearrangements. Held by TCRdb, this immuneACCESS table contains in-frame sequences only and omits some clones. Under half of the omission traces to an unresolved V gene where checked; the cause of the rest is unknown. For V, J and clone size, that table is used; D and trimming come from the DNA. Across this sample there are about 120,000 clones, with about four fifths seen only once. Clones ranked in the top ten supply around 16% of the sample.

The collaborating institutions used their own protocols to collect whole blood in K2EDTA tubes. For TCRbeta analysis, collaborators shipped samples in one of three forms: frozen whole blood, isolated PBMCs, or DNA extracted from either of those sample types. V and J lose 6 bases and 2 bases, and a span of 13 bases separates them. From the cysteine up to the phenylalanine, the CDR3 has a length of 15 residues. The only DNA kept is the CDR3, 45 bases in frame from the first base. CDR1 and CDR2, per the germline V gene, are MDHEN and SYDVKM. This TCR came from a man aged 55 to 70 with active or convalescent COVID-19. The chain joins TRBV28 to TRBJ1-4; TRBD1 is a possible D gene, resting on 5 matching bases. The specimen was peripheral blood. The nucleotide sequence is TGTGCCAGCAGAGCATGGCAGGGTACTAATGAAAAACTGTTTTTT. Its protein is CASRAWQGTNEKLFF. The full variable domain, with segments outside the CDR3 supplied by the reference TRBV28 and TRBJ1-4 proteins, appears as DVKVTQSSRYLVKRTGEKVFLECVQDMDHENMFWYRQDPGLGLRLIYFSYDVKMKEKGDIPEGYSVSREKKERFSLILESASTNQTSMYLCASRAWQGTNEKLFFGSGTQLSVL.